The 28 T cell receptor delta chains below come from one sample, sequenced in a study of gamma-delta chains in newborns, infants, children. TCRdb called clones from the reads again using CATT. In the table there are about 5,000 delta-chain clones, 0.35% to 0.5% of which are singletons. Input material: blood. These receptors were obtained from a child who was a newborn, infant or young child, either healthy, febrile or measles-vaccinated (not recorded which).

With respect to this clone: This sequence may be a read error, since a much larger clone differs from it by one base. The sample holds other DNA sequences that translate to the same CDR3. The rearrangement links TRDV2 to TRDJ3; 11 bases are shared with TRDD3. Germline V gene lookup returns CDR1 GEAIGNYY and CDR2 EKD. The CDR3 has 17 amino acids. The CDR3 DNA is TGTGCCTGTGACGTACTGGGGGATATTTGGGACACCCGGCAGATGTTTTTC. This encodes CACDVLGDIWDTRQMFF.

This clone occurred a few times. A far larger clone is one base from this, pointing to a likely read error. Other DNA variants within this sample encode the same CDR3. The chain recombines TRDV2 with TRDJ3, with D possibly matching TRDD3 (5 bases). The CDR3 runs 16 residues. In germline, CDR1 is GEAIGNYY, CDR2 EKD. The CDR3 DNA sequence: TGTGCCTGTGACTCTACTGGTCCCTGGGACACCCGGCAGATGTTTTTC. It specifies CACDSTGPWDTRQMFF.

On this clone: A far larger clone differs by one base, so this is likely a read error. This CDR3 is CACDSYWGIQSSWGTRQMFF. The CDR3 nucleotides are TGTGCCTGTGACTCGTACTGGGGGATACAATCCTCCTGGGGCACCCGACAGATGTTTTTC. The V call is TRDV2, the J call TRDJ3; 12 bases match TRDD3. Germline CDR1 reads GEAIGNYY; CDR2 reads EKD. CDR3 length: 20 amino acids.

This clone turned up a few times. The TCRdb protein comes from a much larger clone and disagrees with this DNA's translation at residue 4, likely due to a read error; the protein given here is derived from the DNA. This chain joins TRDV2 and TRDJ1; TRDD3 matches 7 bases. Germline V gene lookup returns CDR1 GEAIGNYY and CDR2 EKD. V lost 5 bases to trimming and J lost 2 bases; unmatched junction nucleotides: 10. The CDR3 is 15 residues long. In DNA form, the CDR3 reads TGTGCCTGTGGCCCACTGGGGATGCCTACCGATAAACTCATCTTT. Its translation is CACGPLGMPTDKLIF.

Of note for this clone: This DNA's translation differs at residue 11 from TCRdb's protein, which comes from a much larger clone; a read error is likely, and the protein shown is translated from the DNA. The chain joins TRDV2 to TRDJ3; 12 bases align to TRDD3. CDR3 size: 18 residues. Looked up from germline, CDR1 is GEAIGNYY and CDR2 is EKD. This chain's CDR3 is CACDSTGGYSGDTRQMFF. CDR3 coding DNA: TGTGCCTGTGACTCTACTGGGGGATACTCCGGGGACACCCGACAGATGTTTTTC.

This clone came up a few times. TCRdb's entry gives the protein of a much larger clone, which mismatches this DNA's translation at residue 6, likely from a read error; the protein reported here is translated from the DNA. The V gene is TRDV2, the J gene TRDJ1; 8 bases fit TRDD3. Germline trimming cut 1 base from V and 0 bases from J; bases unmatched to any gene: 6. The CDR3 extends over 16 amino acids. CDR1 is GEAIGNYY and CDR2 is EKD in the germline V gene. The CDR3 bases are TGTGCCTGTGACACTGAGGGATACGGTTACACCGATAAACTCATCTTT. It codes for CACDTEGYGYTDKLIF.

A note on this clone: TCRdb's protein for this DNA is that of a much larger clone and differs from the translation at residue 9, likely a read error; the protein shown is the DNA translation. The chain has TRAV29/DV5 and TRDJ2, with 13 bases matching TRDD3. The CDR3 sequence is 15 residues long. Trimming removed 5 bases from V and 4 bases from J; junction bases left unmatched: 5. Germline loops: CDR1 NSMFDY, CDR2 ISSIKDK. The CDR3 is CAATGGYASTAQLFF. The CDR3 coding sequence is TGTGCAGCTACTGGGGGATACGCTTCGACAGCACAACTCTTCTTT.

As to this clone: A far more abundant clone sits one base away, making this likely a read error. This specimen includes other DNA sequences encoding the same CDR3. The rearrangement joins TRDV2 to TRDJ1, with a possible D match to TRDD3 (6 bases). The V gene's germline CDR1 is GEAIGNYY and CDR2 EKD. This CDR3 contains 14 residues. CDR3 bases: TGTGCCTGTGACACTGGGGGTGACACCGATAAACTCATTTTT. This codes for CACDTGGDTDKLIF.

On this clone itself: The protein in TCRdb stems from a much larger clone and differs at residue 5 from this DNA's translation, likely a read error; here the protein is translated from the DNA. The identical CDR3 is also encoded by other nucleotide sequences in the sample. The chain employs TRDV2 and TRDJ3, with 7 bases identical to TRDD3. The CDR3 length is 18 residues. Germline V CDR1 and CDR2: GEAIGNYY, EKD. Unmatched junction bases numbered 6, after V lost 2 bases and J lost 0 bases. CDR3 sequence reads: CACDIVGDRSWDTRQMFF. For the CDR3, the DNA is TGTGCCTGTGACATCGTGGGGGACCGCTCCTGGGACACCCGACAGATGTTTTTC.

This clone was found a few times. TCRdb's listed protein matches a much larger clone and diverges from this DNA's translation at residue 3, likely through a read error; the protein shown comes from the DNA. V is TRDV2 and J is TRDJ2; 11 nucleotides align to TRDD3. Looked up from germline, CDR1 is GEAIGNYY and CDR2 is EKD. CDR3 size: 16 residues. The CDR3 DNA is TGTGCCCGTGACATACTGGGGGATACTTTGACAGCACAACTCTTCTTT. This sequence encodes CARDILGDTLTAQLFF.

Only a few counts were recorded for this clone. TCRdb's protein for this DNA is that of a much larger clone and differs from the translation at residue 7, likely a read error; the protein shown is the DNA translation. The CDR3, as DNA: TGTGCCTGTGACCCTGTACCGGGGCCCTCTTTGACAGCACAACTCTTCTTT. It codes for CACDPVPGPSLTAQLFF. This chain uses TRDV2 with TRDJ2; D is unclear. The CDR3 contains 17 residues. Germline V gene lookup returns CDR1 GEAIGNYY and CDR2 EKD. V shed 3 bases and J shed 0 bases, with 16 bases lying between them.

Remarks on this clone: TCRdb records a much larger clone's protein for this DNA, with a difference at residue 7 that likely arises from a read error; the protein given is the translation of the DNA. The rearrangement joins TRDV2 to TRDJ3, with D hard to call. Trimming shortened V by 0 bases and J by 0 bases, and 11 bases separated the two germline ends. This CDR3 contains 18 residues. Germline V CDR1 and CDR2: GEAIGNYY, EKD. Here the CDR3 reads CACDTWRTSSWDTRQMFF. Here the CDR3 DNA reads TGTGCCTGTGACACCTGGAGGACCAGCTCCTGGGACACCCGACAGATGTTTTTC.

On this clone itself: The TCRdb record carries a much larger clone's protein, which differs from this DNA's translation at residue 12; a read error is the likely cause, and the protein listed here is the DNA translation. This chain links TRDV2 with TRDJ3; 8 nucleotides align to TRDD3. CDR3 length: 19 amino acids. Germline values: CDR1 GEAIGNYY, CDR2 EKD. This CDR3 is CACDILGGPPSRDTRQMFF. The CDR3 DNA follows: TGTGCCTGTGACATACTGGGGGGTCCTCCCTCCCGGGACACCCGACAGATGTTTTTC.

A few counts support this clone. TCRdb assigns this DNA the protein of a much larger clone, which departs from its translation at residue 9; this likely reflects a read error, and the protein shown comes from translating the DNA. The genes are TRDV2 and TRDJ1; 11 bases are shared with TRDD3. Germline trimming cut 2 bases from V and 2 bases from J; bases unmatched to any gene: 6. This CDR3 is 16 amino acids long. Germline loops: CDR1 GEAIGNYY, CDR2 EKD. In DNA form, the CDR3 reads TGTGCCTGTGACATACTGGGGGATATATTGACCGATAAACTCATCTTT. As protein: CACDILGDILTDKLIF.

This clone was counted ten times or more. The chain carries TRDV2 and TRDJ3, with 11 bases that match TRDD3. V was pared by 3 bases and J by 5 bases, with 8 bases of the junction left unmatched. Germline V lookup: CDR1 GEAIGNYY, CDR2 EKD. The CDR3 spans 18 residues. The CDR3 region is CACDLLGDRRGDTRQMFF. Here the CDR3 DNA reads TGTGCCTGTGACCTACTGGGGGATAGAAGGGGGGACACCCGACAGATGTTTTTC.

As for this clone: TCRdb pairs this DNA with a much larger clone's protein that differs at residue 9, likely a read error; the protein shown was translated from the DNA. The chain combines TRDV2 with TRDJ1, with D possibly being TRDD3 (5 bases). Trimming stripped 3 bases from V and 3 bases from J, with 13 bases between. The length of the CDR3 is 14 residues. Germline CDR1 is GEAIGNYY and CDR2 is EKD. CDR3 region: CACDARGGADKLIF. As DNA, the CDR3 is TGTGCCTGTGACGCCAGAGGGGGTGCCGATAAACTCATCTTT.

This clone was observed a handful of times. The CDR3 DNA follows: TGTGCCTGTGACTGGGGGATACGCTGGGACACCCGACAGATGTTTTTC. Translating it yields CACDWGIRWDTRQMFF. The genes are TRDV2 and TRDJ3; 11 positions match TRDD3. This CDR3 contains 16 residues. J was trimmed by 3 bases and V by 3 bases; bases with no gene match: 0. Per the germline V gene, CDR1 is GEAIGNYY and CDR2 is EKD.

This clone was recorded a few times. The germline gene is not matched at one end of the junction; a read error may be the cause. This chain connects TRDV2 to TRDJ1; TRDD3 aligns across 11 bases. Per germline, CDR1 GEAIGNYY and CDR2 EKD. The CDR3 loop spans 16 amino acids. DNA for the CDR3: TGTGCTTGTGACACAAACGCTGGGGGATACACCGATAAACACATCTTT. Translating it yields CACDTNAGGYTDKHIF.

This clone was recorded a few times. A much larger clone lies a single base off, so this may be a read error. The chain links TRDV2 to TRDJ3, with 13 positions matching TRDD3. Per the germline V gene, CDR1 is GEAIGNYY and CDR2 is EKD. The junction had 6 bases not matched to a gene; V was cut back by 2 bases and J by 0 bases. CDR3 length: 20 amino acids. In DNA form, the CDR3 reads TGTGCCTGTGACAATACTGGGGGATACGCCATCTCCTGGGACACCCGACAGATGTTTTTC. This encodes CACDNTGGYAISWDTRQMFF.

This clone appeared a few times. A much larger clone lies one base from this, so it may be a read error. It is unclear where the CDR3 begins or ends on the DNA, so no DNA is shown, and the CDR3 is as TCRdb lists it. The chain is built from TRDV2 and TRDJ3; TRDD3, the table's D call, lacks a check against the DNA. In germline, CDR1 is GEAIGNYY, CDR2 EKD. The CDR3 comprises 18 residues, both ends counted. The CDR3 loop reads CACDTVGDGSWDTRQMFF.

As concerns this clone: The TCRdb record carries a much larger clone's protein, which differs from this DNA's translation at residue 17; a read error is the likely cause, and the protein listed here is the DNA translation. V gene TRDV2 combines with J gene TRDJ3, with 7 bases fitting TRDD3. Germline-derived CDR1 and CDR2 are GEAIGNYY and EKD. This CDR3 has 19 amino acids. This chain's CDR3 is CACDTPGDMPSWDTRQVFF. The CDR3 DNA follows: TGTGCCTGTGACACTCCTGGGGATATGCCCTCCTGGGACACCCGACAGGTGTTTTTC.

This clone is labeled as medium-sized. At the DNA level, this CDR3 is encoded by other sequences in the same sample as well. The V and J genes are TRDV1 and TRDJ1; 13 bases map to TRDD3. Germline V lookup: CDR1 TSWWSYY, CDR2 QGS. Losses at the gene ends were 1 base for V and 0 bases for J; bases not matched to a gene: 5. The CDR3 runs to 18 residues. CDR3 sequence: CALGERLLGDTYTDKLIF. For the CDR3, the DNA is TGTGCTCTTGGGGAACGCCTACTGGGGGATACGTACACCGATAAACTCATCTTT.

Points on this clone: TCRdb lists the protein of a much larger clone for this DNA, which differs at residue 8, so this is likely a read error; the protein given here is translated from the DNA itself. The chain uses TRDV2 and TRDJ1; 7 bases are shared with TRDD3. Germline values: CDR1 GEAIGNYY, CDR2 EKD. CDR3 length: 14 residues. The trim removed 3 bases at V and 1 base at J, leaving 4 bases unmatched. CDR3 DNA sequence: TGTGCCTGTGACCCTGGGGGTCCCACCGATAAACTCATCTTT. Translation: CACDPGGPTDKLIF.

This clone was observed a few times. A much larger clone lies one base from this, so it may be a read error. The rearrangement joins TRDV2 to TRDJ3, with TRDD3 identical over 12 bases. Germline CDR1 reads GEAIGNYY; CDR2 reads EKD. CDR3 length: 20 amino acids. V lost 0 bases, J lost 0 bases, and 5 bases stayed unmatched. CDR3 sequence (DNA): TGTGCCTGTGACACCTACTGGGGGATACAGTGCTCCTGGGACACCCGACAGATGTTTTTC. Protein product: CACDTYWGIQCSWDTRQMFF.

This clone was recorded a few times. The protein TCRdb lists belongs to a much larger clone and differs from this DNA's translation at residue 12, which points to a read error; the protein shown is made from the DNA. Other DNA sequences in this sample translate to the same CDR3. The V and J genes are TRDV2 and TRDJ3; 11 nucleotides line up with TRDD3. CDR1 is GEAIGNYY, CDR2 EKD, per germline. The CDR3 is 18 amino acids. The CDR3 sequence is CACDILGDISWGTRQMFF. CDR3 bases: TGTGCCTGTGACATACTGGGGGATATCTCCTGGGGCACCCGACAGATGTTTTTC.

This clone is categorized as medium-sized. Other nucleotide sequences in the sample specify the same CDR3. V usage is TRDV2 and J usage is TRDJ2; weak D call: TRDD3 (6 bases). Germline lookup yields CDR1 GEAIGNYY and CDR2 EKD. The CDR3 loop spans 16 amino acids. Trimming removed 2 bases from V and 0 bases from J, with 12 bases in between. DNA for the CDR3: TGTGCCTGTGACATACTGGGATCTACTTTGACAGCACAACTCTTCTTT. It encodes CACDILGSTLTAQLFF.

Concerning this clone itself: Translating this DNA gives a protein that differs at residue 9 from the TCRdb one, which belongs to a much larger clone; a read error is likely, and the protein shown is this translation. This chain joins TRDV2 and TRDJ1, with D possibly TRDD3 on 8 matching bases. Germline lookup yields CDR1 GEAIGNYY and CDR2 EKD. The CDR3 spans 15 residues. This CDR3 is CACDFLLGGTDKLIF. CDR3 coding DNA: TGTGCCTGTGACTTCCTACTGGGGGGTACCGATAAGCTCATCTTT.

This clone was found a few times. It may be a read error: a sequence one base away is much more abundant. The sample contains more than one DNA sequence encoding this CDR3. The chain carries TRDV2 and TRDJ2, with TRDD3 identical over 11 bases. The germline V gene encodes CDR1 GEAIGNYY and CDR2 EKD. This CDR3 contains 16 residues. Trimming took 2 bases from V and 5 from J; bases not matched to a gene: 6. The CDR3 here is CACDILGDMRTAQLFF. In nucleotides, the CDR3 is TGTGCCTGTGACATACTGGGGGATATGCGTACAGCACAACTCTTCTTT.